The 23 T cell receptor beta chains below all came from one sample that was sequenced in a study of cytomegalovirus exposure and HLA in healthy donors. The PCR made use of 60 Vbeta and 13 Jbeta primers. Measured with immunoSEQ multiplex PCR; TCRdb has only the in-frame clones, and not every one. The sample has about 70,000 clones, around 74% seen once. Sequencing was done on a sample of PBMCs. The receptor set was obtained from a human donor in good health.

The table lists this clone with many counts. CDR3 sequence reads: CASSLGTSGRGNEQFF. The CDR3 nucleotides are TGTGCCAGCAGCTTAGGCACTAGCGGGAGGGGCAATGAGCAGTTCTTC. This chain joins TRBV13 and TRBJ2-1, with 13 positions matching TRBD2. CDR1 is PRHDT, CDR2 FYEKMQ, per germline (reference sequence). The junction had 2 bases not matched to a gene; V was cut back by 0 bases and J by 6 bases. The CDR3 consists of 16 residues.

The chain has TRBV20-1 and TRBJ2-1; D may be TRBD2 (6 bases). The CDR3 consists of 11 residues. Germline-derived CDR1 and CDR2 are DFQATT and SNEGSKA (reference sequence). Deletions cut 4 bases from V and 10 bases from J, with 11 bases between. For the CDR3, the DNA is TGCAGTGCTATAGCAGGGAGGGAGCAGTTCTTC. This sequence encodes CSAIAGREQFF.

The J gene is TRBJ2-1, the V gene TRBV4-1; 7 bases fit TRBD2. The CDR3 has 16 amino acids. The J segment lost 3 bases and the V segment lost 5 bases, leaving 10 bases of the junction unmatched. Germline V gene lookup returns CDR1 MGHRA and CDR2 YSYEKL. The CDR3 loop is CASSAPFLADYNEQFF. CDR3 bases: TGCGCCAGCAGCGCCCCATTCCTAGCGGACTACAATGAGCAGTTCTTC.

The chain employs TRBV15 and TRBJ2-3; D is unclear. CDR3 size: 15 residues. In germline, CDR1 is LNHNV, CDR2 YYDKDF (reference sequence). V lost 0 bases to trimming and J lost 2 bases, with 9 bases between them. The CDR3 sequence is CATSRDEQSTDTQYF. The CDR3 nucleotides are TGTGCCACCAGCAGAGATGAACAGTCCACAGATACGCAGTATTTT.

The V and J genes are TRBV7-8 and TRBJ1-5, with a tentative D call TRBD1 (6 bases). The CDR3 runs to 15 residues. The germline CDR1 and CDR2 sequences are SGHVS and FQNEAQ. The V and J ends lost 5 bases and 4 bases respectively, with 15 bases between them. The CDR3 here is CASSPGQSWNQPQHF. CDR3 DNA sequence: TGTGCCAGCAGCCCCGGACAGTCTTGGAATCAGCCCCAGCATTTT. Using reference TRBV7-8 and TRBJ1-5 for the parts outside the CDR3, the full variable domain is GAGVSQSPRYKVAKRGQDVALRCDPISGHVSLFWYQQALGQGPEFLTYFQNEAQLDKSGLPSDRFFAERPEGSVSTLKIQRTQQEDSAVYLCASSPGQSWNQPQHFGDGTRLSIL.

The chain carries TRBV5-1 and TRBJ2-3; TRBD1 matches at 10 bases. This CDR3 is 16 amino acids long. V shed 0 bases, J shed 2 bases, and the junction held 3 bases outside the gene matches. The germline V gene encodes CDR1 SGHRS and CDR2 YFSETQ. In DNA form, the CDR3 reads TGCGCCAGCAGCTTGGGGACAGGGGGTCCCACAGATACGCAGTATTTT. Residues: CASSLGTGGPTDTQYF.

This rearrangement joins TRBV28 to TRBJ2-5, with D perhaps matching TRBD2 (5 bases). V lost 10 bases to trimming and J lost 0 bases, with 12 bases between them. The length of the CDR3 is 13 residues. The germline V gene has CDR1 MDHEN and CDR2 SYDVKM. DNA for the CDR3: TGTGCCACCGAGGGCCGCAACCAAGAGACCCAGTACTTC. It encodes CATEGRNQETQYF.

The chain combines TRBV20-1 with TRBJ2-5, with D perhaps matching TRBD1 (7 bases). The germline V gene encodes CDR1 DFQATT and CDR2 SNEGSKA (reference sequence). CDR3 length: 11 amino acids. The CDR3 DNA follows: TGCGGAGGGACAGTACAAGAGACCCAGTACTTC. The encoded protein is CGGTVQETQYF.

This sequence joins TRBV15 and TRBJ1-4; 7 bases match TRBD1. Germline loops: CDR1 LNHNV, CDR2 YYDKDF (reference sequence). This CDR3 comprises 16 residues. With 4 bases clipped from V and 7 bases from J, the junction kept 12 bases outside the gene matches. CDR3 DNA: TGTGCCACCAGCAAGATCGACCGTCCAGGGGGTGAAAAACTGTTTTTT. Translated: CATSKIDRPGGEKLFF.

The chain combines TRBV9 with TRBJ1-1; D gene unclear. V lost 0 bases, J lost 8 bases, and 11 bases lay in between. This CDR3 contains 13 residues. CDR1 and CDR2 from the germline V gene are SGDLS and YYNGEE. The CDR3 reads CASSVVGGREAFF. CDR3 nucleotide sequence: TGTGCCAGCAGCGTAGTGGGCGGGAGAGAAGCTTTCTTT. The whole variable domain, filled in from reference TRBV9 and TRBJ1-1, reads DSGVTQTPKHLITATGQRVTLRCSPRSGDLSVYWYQQSLDQGLQFLIQYYNGEERAKGNILERFSAQQFPDLHSELNLSSLELGDSALYFCASSVVGGREAFFGQGTRLTVV.

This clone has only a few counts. The CDR3 DNA sequence: TGTGCCAGCAGCAACCAGGGTATGAACACTGAAGCTTTCTTT. Protein sequence: CASSNQGMNTEAFF. The J gene is TRBJ1-1, the V gene TRBV7-9; perhaps TRBD1 as D (5 bases). The CDR3 extends over 14 amino acids. Trimming took 5 bases from V and 0 from J, leaving 10 bases between them. In germline, CDR1 is SEHNR, CDR2 FQNEAQ (reference sequence).

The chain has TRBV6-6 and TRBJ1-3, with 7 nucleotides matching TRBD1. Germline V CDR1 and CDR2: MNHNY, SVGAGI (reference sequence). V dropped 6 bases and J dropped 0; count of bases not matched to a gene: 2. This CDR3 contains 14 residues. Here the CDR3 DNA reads TGTGCCAGCAGAGGACAGGCCTCTGGAAACACCATATATTTT. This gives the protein CASRGQASGNTIYF.

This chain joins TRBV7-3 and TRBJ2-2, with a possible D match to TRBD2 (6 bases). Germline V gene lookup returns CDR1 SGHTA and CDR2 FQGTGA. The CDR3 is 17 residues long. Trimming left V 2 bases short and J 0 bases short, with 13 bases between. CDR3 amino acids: CASSLGGLLTNTGELFF. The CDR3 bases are TGTGCCAGCAGCTTAGGGGGGTTGCTAACGAACACCGGGGAGCTGTTTTTT.

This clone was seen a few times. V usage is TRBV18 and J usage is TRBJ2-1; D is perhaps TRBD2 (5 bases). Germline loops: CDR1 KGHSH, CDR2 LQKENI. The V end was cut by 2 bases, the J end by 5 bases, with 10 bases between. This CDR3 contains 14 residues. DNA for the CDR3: TGTGCCAGCTCACCAATCAACGGGGACAATGAGCAGTTCTTC. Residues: CASSPINGDNEQFF.

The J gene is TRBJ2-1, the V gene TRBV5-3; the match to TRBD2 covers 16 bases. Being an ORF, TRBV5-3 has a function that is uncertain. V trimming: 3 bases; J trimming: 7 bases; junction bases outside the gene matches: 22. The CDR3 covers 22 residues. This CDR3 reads CARSWMQPTGTSGRAKRNEQFF. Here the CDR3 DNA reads TGTGCCAGAAGCTGGATGCAACCTACCGGGACTAGCGGGAGGGCAAAGAGGAATGAGCAGTTCTTC.

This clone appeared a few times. The CDR3 spells CASSINRVSRDYGYTF. DNA for the CDR3: TGTGCCAGTAGTATAAACAGGGTTAGTCGGGACTATGGCTACACCTTC. The gene calls are TRBV19 and TRBJ1-2; TRBD1 might be the D (6 bases). V was clipped by 2 bases and J by 3 bases, with 16 bases between them. Germline-derived CDR1 and CDR2 are LNHDA and SQIVND (reference sequence). The CDR3 is made up of 16 amino acids.

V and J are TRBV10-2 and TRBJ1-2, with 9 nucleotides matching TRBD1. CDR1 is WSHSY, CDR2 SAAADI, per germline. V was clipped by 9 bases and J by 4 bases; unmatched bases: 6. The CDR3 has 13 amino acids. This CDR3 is CASTGGLLYGYTF. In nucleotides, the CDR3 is TGCGCCAGTACAGGGGGCCTACTCTATGGCTACACCTTC.

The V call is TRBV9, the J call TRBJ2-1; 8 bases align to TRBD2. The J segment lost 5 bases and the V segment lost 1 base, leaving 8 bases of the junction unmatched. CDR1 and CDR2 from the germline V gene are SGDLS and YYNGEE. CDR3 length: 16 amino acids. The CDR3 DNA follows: TGTGCCAGCAGCGTAAGCGGGAGTACGACCAACAATGAGCAGTTCTTC. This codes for CASSVSGSTTNNEQFF.

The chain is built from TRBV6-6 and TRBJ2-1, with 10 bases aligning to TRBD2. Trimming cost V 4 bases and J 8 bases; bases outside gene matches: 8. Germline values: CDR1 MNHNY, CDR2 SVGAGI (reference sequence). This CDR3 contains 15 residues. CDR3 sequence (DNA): TGTGCCAGCAGTTCGGCTAGCGGGAGTAAAGATGAGCAGTTCTTC. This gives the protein CASSSASGSKDEQFF.

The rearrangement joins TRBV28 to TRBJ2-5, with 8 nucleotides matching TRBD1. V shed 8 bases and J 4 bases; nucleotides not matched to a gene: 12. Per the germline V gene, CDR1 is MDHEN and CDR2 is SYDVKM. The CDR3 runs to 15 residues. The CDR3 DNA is TGTGCCAGCTCGTCCCAGGGGGCGGTGGGAGAGACCCAGTACTTC. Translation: CASSSQGAVGETQYF.

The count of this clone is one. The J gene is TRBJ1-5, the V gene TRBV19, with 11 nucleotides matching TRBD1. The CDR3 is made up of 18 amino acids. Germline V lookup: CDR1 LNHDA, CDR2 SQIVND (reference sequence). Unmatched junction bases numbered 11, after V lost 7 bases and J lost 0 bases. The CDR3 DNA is TGTGCCAGTAAGTCCCGCGGGACAGGGGGTACTAGCAATCAGCCCCAGCATTTT. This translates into CASKSRGTGGTSNQPQHF.

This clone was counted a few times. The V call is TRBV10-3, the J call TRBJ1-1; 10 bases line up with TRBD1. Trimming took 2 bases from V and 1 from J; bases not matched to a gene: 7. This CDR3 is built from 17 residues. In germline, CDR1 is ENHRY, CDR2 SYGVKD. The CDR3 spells CAISEPPGQGPNTEAFF. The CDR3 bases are TGTGCCATCAGTGAGCCGCCGGGACAGGGGCCGAACACTGAAGCTTTCTTT.

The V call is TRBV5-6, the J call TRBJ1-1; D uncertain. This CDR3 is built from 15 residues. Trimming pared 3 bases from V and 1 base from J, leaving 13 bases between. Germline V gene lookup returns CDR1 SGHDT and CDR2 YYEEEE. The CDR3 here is CASSYPGYENTEAFF. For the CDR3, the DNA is TGTGCCAGCAGCTATCCGGGTTATGAGAACACTGAAGCTTTCTTT. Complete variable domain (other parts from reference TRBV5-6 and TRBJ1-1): DAGVTQSPTHLIKTRGQQVTLRCSPKSGHDTVSWYQQALGQGPQFIFQYYEEEERQRGNFPDRFSGHQFPNYSSELNVNALLLGDSALYLCASSYPGYENTEAFFGQGTRLTVV.